This is a list of T cell receptor beta chains from one sample in a study of glioma-infiltrating T cells after dendritic cell vaccination. Sequencing used immunoSEQ multiplex PCR; TCRdb keeps in-frame clones, though not all of them. The data contain approximately 82,000 clones, roughly 89% of them singletons. The starting material was blood, obtained before dendritic cell vaccination. The source of these receptors is a human donor with glioblastoma. Each CDR3 is given with its conserved first and last residue. The D gene is left open where the match is weak. Some rows mark clone size as missing; the rest say once, few, many or name a class of expanded clone.

v_gene	abundance	d_gene	j_gene	CDR3aa	CDR3nt
TRBV19	once	TRBD1	TRBJ2-7	CASSMNLRVRGPFGNYEQYF	TGTGCCAGTAGTATGAATTTGAGGGTTAGGGGGCCCTTCGGCAACTACGAGCAGTACTTC
TRBV7-6	-	-	TRBJ2-3	CASSLRDTQYF	TGTGCCAGCAGCTTGAGAGATACGCAGTATTTT
TRBV2	-	-	TRBJ2-3	CASSAIADTQYF	TGTGCCAGCAGTGCGATAGCAGATACGCAGTATTTT
TRBV6-5	-	-	TRBJ2-1	CASTTTGHLKNEQFF	TGTGCCAGCACCACCACCGGACATCTTAAAAATGAGCAGTTCTTC
TRBV19	-	-	TRBJ2-1	CASSIGGQGLAGGFF	TGTGCCAGTAGTATAGGGGGACAGGGCCTAGCGGGTGGCTTCTTC
TRBV5-6	-	-	TRBJ2-7	CASSFQAQEYEQYF	TGTGCCAGCAGCTTTCAGGCCCAGGAATACGAGCAGTACTTC
TRBV14	-	-	TRBJ2-7	CASSQDRYSLREQYF	TGTGCCAGCAGCCAAGATAGATATTCCCTCCGCGAGCAGTACTTC
TRBV5-8	-	TRBD2	TRBJ2-3	CASSFPWGTSTTDTQYF	TGTGCCAGCAGCTTCCCTTGGGGGACTAGTACCACAGATACGCAGTATTTT
TRBV10-2	once	TRBD1	TRBJ2-7	CASSESGQAPYEQYF	TGCGCCAGCAGTGAGTCGGGACAGGCCCCCTACGAGCAGTACTTC
TRBV7-9	-	TRBD2	TRBJ2-1	CASSSPGLATYNEQFF	TGTGCCAGCAGCTCTCCGGGACTAGCGACCTACAATGAGCAGTTCTTC
TRBV7-9	-	-	TRBJ1-2	CASSLVGSTRGGYTF	TGTGCCAGCAGCTTAGTAGGCTCTACCCGCGGGGGCTACACCTTC
TRBV11-3	-	-	TRBJ2-7	CASSLGEPGKGSYEQYF	TGTGCCAGCAGCTTAGGTGAACCTGGGAAGGGGTCCTACGAGCAGTACTTC
TRBV9	-	TRBD2	TRBJ2-1	CASSPGGSGRYNEQFF	TGTGCCAGCAGCCCGGGGGGTAGCGGGAGGTACAATGAGCAGTTCTTC
TRBV10-2	-	TRBD2	TRBJ2-7	CASRTSGSYEQYF	TGCGCCAGCAGAACTAGCGGATCCTACGAGCAGTACTTC
TRBV18	-	-	TRBJ1-2	CASSPDRANYGYTF	TGTGCCAGCTCACCAGACAGAGCTAACTATGGCTACACCTTC
TRBV7-7	-	-	TRBJ2-5	CASSSPGSGGTQYF	TGTGCTAGCAGCTCCCCGGGTAGCGGAGGGACCCAGTACTTC
TRBV19	few	-	TRBJ2-7	CASSPPGADSYEQYF	TGTGCCAGTAGCCCCCCGGGTGCAGACTCCTACGAGCAGTACTTC
TRBV19	-	TRBD2	TRBJ2-1	CASSIVGLAGGHEQFF	TGTGCCAGTAGTATAGTAGGACTAGCGGGGGGCCATGAGCAGTTCTTC
TRBV19	-	-	TRBJ2-2	CASSILTTNTGELFF	TGTGCCAGTAGTATATTGACAACTAACACCGGGGAGCTGTTTTTT
TRBV6-1	-	-	TRBJ1-3	CASSPTGGNTIYF	TGTGCCAGCAGCCCAACAGGGGGAAACACCATATATTTT
TRBV29-1	-	TRBD1	TRBJ2-7	CSIRDRVNSYEQYF	TGCAGCATCCGAGACAGGGTGAACTCCTACGAGCAGTACTTC
TRBV27	once	TRBD1	TRBJ1-2	CASSLMAGGWGYTF	TGTGCCAGCAGTTTAATGGCAGGGGGCTGGGGCTACACCTTC
TRBV7-9	-	-	TRBJ1-1	CASSRDFAEAFF	TGTGCCAGCAGCCGGGACTTCGCTGAAGCTTTCTTT
TRBV4-1	-	-	TRBJ1-2	CASSQESRAYGYTF	TGCGCCAGCAGCCAAGAAAGCAGGGCCTATGGCTACACCTTC
TRBV5-4	-	TRBD1	TRBJ2-7	CASSGGQGAFYEQYF	TGTGCCAGCAGCGGCGGACAGGGGGCTTTCTACGAGCAGTACTTC
TRBV6-6	-	TRBD2	TRBJ2-7	CASSYQAGPLNEQYF	TGTGCCAGCAGTTACCAAGCGGGGCCCCTTAACGAGCAGTACTTC
TRBV30	few	-	TRBJ2-5	CAWGRIRPQETQYF	TGTGCCTGGGGGAGAATCCGACCCCAAGAGACCCAGTACTTC
TRBV7-7	-	-	TRBJ1-2	CASSPRELYGYTF	TGTGCTAGCAGCCCCCGGGAGCTCTATGGCTACACCTTC
TRBV5-6	once	-	TRBJ2-1	CASSLFGDSSSYNEQFF	TGTGCCAGCAGCTTGTTTGGGGACTCAAGCTCCTACAATGAGCAGTTCTTC
TRBV11-1	-	-	TRBJ1-2	CASSPGTTNYGYTF	TGTGCCAGCAGCCCAGGGACTACTAACTATGGCTACACCTTC
TRBV10-1	-	TRBD2	TRBJ2-4	CASSPGTSGLNAKNIQYF	TGCGCCAGCAGCCCCGGGACTAGCGGCCTAAATGCCAAAAACATTCAGTACTTC
TRBV6-1	-	-	TRBJ1-1	CASSELRGEAFF	TGTGCCAGCAGTGAATTGAGGGGGGAAGCTTTCTTT
TRBV5-1	-	-	TRBJ2-7	CASSVGGGNYEQYF	TGCGCCAGCAGCGTTGGTGGGGGGAACTACGAGCAGTACTTC
TRBV7-9	-	-	TRBJ2-2	CASSLAPGLNTGELFF	TGTGCCAGCAGCTTAGCGCCAGGCCTGAACACCGGGGAGCTGTTTTTT
TRBV25-1	-	TRBD2	TRBJ2-1	CASSESKRGAGNEQFF	TGTGCCAGCAGTGAATCAAAGCGGGGGGCTGGGAATGAGCAGTTCTTC
TRBV5-1	-	-	TRBJ2-6	CASSLMSGANVLTF	TGCGCCAGCAGCTTAATGTCAGGGGCCAACGTCCTGACTTTC
TRBV30	-	TRBD2	TRBJ2-2	CAWSLAGVPGELFF	TGTGCCTGGAGTCTAGCGGGAGTTCCCGGGGAGCTGTTTTTT
TRBV5-1	-	-	TRBJ1-6	CASSLEQAFNSPLHF	TGCGCCAGCAGCTTGGAACAGGCCTTTAATTCACCCCTCCACTTT
TRBV14	-	TRBD1	TRBJ2-5	CASSRIRGGEETQYF	TGTGCCAGCAGCCGTATTCGAGGGGGCGAGGAGACCCAGTACTTC
TRBV19	-	-	TRBJ1-5	CASSPRGDSNQPQHF	TGTGCCAGTAGCCCACGGGGGGATAGCAATCAGCCCCAGCATTTT
TRBV9	-	-	TRBJ1-5	CASSKGGTVNQPQHF	TGTGCCAGCAGCAAAGGAGGAACAGTTAATCAGCCCCAGCATTTT
TRBV6-4	medium-sized	TRBD2	TRBJ2-1	CASSDTSDNEQFF	TGTGCCAGCAGTGACACTAGCGACAATGAGCAGTTCTTC
TRBV9	-	-	TRBJ2-1	CASSVGGRGNEQFF	TGTGCCAGCAGCGTAGGAGGGAGAGGTAATGAGCAGTTCTTC
TRBV2	-	-	TRBJ1-1	CASTEREGSEAFF	TGTGCCAGCACCGAACGTGAGGGTAGTGAAGCTTTCTTT
TRBV18	once	TRBD1	TRBJ1-2	CASSPPTGGTNYGYTF	TGTGCCAGCTCACCACCAACAGGGGGAACGAACTATGGCTACACCTTC
TRBV9	-	-	TRBJ2-7	CASSVDGYEQYF	TGTGCCAGCAGCGTAGACGGTTACGAGCAGTACTTC
TRBV5-6	-	TRBD1	TRBJ2-2	CASSLADRGNTGELLF	TGTGCCAGCAGCTTGGCAGACAGGGGCAACACCGGGGAGCTGCTTTTT
TRBV4-1	-	TRBD2	TRBJ2-2	CASSQGLAYTGELFF	TGCGCCAGCAGCCAGGGACTAGCGTACACCGGGGAGCTGTTTTTT
TRBV19	-	-	TRBJ1-2	CASSITGPVDYTF	TGTGCCAGTAGTATTACAGGGCCGGTCGACTACACCTTC
TRBV5-4	-	-	TRBJ2-7	CASSLVGRGMNEQYF	TGTGCCAGCAGCTTGGTAGGCAGGGGAATGAACGAGCAGTACTTC
TRBV5-1	-	TRBD1	TRBJ1-2	CASSPDRGNYGYTF	TGCGCCAGCAGCCCTGACAGGGGAAACTATGGCTACACCTTC
TRBV9	-	TRBD1	TRBJ1-1	CASTRGQDEQQAFF	TGTGCCAGCACCCGGGGACAGGACGAACAACAAGCTTTCTTT
TRBV9	few	-	TRBJ2-5	CASSVEGRETQYF	TGTGCCAGCAGCGTAGAGGGGAGGGAGACCCAGTACTTC
TRBV5-1	-	-	TRBJ2-1	CASSLGGSSYNEQFF	TGCGCCAGCAGCTTGGGAGGGAGCTCCTACAATGAGCAGTTCTTC
TRBV11-2	-	-	TRBJ2-3	CASSYSGLRTDTQYF	TGTGCCAGCAGCTATAGCGGCTTACGCACAGATACGCAGTATTTT